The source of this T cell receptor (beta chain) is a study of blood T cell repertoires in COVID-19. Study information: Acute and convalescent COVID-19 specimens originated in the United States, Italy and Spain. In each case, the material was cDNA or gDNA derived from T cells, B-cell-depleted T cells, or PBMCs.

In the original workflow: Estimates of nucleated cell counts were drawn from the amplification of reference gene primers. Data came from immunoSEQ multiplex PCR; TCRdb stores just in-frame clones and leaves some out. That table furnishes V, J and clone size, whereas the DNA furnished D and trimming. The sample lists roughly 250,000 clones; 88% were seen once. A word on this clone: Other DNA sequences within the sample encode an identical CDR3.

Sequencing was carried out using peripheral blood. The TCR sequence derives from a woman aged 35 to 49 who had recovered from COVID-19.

This chain's CDR3 is CATSRDRNYGYTF. The DNA for the CDR3 is TGTGCCACCAGCCGGGACAGAAACTATGGCTACACCTTC. V is TRBV15 and J is TRBJ1-2; TRBD1 matches at 7 bases. CDR1 is LNHNV, CDR2 YYDKDF, per germline (reference sequence). The CDR3 length is 13 residues. V lost 5 bases to trimming and J lost 2 bases; unmatched junction nucleotides: 2.